The T cell receptor beta chain under discussion was sequenced for a study of Ad26.COV2.S vaccination and SARS-CoV-2 variants. Overall study context: Recipients of Ad26.COV2.S got it intramuscularly, once or twice 56 days apart.

For this clone: Its antigen remains unknown.

The CDR3 extends over 11 amino acids. The germline gives CDR1 DFQATT, CDR2 SNEGSKA (reference sequence). V lost 6 bases, J lost 9 bases, and 13 bases lay in between. Treatment reported: roughly 20 received Ad26.COV2.S at low or high dose, single or two shots; about 5 received placebo; per-sample allocation not given. Sampling was done on day 63 after the first vaccine or placebo injection. Donation was by an adult aged 18-55 years who was in Boston. The table came from immunoSEQ multiplex PCR; TCRdb's copy has only in-frame clones and leaves some out. The sample yields roughly 320,000 clones, approximately 86% seen once. Study findings and constraints: Breadth of non-spike TCRs did not differ between vaccinees and placebo recipients. Placebo recipients trailed vaccine recipients in spike-specific TCR breadth.

This clonotype was obtained from a person aged 18-60 years who received the Ad26.COV2.S COVID-19 vaccine or a placebo. Specimen: peripheral blood, collected in a trial of Ad26.COV2.S vaccine versus placebo. The chain joins TRBV20-1 to TRBJ2-3; D not resolved. CDR3 region: CSAPSRRTQYF. Written as DNA, the CDR3 is TGCAGTGCCCCCTCAAGGCGGACGCAGTATTTT.